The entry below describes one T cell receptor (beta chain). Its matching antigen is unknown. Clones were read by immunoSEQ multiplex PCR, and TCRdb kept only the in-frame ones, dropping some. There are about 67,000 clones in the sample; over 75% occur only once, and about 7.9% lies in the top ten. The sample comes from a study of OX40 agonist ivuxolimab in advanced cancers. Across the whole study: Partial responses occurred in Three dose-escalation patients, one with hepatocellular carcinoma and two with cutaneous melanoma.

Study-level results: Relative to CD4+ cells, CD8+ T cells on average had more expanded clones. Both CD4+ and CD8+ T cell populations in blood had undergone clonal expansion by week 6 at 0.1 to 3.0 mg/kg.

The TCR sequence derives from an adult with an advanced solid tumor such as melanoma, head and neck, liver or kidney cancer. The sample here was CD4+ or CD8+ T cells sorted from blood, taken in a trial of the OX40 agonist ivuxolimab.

CDR3 in DNA: TGTGCCAGCAGTGTAACAGGGGTCGGCAATCAGCCCCAGCATTTT. Translated, it gives CASSVTGVGNQPQHF. This chain joins TRBV28 and TRBJ1-5, with 7 bases that match TRBD1. V was pared by 5 bases and J by 2 bases, with 6 bases of the junction left unmatched. Per germline, CDR1 MDHEN and CDR2 SYDVKM. The CDR3 sequence is 15 residues long.